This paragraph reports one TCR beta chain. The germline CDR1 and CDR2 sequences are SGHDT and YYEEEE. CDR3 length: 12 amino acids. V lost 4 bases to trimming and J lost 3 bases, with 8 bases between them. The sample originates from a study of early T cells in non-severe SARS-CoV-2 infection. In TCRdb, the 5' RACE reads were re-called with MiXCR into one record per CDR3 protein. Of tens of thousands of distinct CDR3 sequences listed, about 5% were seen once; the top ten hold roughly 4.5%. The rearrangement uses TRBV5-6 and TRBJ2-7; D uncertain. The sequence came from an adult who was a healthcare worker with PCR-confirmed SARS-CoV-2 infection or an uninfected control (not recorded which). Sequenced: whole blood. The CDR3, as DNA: TGTGCCAGCAGCCTTTACAACTACGAGCAGTACTTC. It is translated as CASSLYNYEQYF.